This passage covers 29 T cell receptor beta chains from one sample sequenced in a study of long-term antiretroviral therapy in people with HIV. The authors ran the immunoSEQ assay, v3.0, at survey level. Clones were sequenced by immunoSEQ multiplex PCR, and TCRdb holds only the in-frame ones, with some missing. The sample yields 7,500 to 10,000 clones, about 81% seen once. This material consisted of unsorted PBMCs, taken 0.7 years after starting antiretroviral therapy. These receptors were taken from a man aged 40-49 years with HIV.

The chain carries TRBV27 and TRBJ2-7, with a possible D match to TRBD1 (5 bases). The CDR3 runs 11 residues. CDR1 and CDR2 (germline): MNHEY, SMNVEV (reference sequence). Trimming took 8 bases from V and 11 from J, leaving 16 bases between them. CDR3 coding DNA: TGTGCCAGCGGTCTGATACAGGAAGAGTACTTC. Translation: CASGLIQEEYF.

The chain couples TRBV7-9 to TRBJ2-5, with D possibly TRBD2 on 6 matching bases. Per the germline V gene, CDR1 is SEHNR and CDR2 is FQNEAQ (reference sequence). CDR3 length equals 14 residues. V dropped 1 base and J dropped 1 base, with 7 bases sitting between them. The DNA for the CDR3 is TGTGCCAGCAGCTTAGTGGGGGGCCAAGAGACCCAGTACTTC. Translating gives CASSLVGGQETQYF.

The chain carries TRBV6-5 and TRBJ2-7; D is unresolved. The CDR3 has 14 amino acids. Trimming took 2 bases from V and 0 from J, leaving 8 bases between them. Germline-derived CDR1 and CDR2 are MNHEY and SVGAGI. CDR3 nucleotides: TGTGCCAGCAGTTACCAGGAAGCCTCCTACGAGCAGTACTTC. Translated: CASSYQEASYEQYF.

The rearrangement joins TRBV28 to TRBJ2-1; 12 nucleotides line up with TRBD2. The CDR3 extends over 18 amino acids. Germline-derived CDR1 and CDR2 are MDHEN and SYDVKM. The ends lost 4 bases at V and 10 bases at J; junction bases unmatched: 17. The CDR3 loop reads CASSYSGSSGRGPKEQFF. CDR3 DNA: TGTGCCAGCAGTTATTCGGGGTCTAGCGGGAGGGGGCCGAAAGAGCAGTTCTTC.

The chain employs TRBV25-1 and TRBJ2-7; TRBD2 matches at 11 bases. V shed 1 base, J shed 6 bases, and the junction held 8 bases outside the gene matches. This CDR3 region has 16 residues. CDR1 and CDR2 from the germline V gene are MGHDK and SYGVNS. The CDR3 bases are TGTGCCAGCAGTGAATTAACTAGCGGGAGAGCAGGCGAGCAGTACTTC. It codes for CASSELTSGRAGEQYF.

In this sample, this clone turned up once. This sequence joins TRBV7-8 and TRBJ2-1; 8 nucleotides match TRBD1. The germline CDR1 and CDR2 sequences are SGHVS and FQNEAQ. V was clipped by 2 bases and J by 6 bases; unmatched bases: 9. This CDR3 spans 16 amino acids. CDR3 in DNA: TGTGCCAGCAGCTTATTTCTTGGACAGGGAGGCAATGAGCAGTTCTTC. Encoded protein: CASSLFLGQGGNEQFF.

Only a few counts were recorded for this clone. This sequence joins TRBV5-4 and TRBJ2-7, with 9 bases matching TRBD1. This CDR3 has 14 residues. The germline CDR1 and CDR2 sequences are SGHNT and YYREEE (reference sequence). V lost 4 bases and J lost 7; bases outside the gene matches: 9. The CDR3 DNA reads TGTGCCAGCAGCCCCAGGACAGGGGTATCTGAGCAGTACTTC. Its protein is CASSPRTGVSEQYF.

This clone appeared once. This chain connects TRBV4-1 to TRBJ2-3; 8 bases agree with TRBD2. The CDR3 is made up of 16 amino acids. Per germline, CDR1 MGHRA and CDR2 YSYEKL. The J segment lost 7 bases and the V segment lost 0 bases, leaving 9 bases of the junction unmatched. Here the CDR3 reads CASSQELRLAGNTQYF. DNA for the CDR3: TGCGCCAGCAGCCAAGAACTTAGGCTAGCGGGTAATACGCAGTATTTT.

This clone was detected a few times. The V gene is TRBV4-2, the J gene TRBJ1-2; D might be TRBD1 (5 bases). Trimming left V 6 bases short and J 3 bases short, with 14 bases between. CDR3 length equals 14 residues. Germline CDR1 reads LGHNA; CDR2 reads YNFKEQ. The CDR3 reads CASRFSGGDYGYTF. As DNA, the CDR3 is TGTGCCAGCAGATTCTCCGGGGGGGACTATGGCTACACCTTC.

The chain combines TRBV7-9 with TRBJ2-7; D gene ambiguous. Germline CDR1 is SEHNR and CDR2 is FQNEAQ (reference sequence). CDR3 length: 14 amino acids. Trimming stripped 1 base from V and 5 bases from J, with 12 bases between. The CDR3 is CASSLESSFHEQYF. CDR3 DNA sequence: TGTGCCAGCAGCTTAGAATCTTCGTTTCACGAGCAGTACTTC.

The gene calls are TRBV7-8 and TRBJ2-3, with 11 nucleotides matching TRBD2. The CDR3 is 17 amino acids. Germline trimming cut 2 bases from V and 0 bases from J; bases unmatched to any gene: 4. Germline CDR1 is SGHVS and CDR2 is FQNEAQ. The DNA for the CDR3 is TGTGCCAGCAGCTTACTGGCTAGCGGGGGGAGCACAGATACGCAGTATTTT. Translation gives CASSLLASGGSTDTQYF.

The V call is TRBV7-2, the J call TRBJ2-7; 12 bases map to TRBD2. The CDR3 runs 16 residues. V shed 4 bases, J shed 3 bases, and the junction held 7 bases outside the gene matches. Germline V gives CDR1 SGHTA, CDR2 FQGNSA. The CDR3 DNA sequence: TGTGCCAGCAGCTCGACTAGCGGGAGCCTTTACTACGAGCAGTACTTC. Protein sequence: CASSSTSGSLYYEQYF. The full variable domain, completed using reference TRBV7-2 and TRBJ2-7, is GAGVSQSPSNKVTEKGKDVELRCDPISGHTALYWYRQSLGQGLEFLIYFQGNSAPDKSGLPSDRFSAERTGGSVSTLTIQRTQQEDSAVYLCASSSTSGSLYYEQYFGPGTRLTVT.

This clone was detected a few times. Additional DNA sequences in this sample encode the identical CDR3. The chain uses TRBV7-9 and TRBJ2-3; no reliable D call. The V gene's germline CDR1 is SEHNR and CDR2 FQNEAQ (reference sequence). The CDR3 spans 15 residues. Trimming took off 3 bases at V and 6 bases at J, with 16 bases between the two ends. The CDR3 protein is CASSLREGPGDTQYF. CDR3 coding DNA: TGTGCCAGCAGCTTGAGAGAAGGGCCCGGGGATACGCAGTATTTT.

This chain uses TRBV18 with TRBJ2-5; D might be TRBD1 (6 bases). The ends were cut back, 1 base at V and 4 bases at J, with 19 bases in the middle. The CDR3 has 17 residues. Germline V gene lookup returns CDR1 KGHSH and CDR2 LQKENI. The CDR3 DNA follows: TGTGCCAGCTCACCACTCCAAAGCGCGGACAGTCCAGAGACCCAGTACTTC. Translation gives CASSPLQSADSPETQYF.

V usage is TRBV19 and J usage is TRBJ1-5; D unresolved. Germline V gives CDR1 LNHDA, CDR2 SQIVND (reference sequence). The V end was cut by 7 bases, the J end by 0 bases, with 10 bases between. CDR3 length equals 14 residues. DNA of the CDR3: TGTGCCAGTAATACCCCTATTAGCAATCAGCCCCAGCATTTT. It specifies CASNTPISNQPQHF.

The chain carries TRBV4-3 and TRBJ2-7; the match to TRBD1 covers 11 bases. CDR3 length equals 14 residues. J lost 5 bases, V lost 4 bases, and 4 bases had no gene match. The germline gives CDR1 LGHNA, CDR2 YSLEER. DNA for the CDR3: TGCGCCAGCAGCCGGGGGACAGGGGGAAACGAGCAGTACTTC. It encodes CASSRGTGGNEQYF.

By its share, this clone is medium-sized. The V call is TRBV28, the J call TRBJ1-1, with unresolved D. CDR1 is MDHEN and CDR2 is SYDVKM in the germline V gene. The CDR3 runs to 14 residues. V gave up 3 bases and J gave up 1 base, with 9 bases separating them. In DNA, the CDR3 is TGTGCCAGCAGTTTCGTTACAGAGAACACTGAAGCTTTCTTT. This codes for CASSFVTENTEAFF.

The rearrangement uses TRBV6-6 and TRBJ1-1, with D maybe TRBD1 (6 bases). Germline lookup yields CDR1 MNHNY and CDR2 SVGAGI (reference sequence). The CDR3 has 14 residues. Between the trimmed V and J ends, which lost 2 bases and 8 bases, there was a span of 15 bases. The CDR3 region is CASSYRRDIPEAFF. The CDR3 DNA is TGTGCCAGCAGTTACCGGCGGGACATACCCGAAGCTTTCTTT.

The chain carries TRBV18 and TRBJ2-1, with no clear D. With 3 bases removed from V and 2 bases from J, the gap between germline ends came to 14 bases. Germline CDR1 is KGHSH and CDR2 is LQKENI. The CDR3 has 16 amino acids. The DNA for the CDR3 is TGTGCCAGCTCACCGGAGCAGGCTGTGACCTACAATGAGCAGTTCTTC. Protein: CASSPEQAVTYNEQFF.

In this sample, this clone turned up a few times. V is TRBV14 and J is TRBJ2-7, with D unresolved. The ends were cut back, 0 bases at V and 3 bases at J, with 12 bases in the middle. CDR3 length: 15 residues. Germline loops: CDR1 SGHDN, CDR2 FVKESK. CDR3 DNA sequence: TGTGCCAGCAGCCAAGATCTCGGTCAGTTCTACGAGCAGTACTTC. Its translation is CASSQDLGQFYEQYF.

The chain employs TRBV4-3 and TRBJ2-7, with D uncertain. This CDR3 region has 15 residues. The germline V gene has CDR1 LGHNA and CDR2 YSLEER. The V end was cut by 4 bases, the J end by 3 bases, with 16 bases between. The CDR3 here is CASSPYNGPGYEQYF. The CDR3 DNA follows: TGCGCCAGCAGCCCCTATAACGGCCCGGGCTACGAGCAGTACTTC.

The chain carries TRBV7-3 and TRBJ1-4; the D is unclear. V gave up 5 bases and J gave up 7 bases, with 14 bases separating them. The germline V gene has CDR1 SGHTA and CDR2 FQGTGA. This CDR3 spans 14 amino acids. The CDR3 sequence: CASSPTSSGEKLFF. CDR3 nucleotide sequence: TGTGCCAGCAGCCCCACCTCGAGTGGTGAAAAACTGTTTTTT.

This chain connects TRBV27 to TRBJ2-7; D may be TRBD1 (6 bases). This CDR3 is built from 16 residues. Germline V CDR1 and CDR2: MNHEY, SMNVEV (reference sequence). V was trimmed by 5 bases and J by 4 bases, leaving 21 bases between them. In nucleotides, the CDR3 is TGTGCCAGCAGTCAACTCCAGTCCCAGGGGCCTTACGAGCAGTACTTC. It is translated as CASSQLQSQGPYEQYF.

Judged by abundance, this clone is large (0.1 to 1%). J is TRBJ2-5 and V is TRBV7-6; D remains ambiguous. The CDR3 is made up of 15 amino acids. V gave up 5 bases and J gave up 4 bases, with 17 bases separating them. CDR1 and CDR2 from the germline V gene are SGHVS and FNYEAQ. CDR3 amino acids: CASSLPVWAGETQYF. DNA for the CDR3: TGTGCCAGCAGCCTGCCCGTTTGGGCCGGAGAGACCCAGTACTTC.

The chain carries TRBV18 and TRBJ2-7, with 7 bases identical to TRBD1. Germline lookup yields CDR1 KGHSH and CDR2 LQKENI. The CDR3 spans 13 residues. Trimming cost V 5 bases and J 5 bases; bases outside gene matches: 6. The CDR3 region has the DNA TGTGCCAGCTCAAAAACAGGGGCGGACGAGCAGTACTTC. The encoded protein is CASSKTGADEQYF. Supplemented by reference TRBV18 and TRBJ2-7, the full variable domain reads NAGVMQNPRHLVRRRGQEARLRCSPMKGHSHVYWYRQLPEEGLKFMVYLQKENIIDESGMPKERFSAEFPKEGPSILRIQQVVRGDSAAYFCASSKTGADEQYFGPGTRLTVT.

CDR3 protein: CASSQALAGLNYEQYF. Here the CDR3 DNA reads TGCGCCAGCAGCCAAGCGCTAGCGGGACTAAACTACGAGCAGTACTTC. The chain uses TRBV4-3 and TRBJ2-7, with TRBD2 identical over 9 bases. Losses at the gene ends were 1 base for V and 3 bases for J; bases not matched to a gene: 7. CDR1 is LGHNA and CDR2 is YSLEER in the germline V gene. The CDR3 loop spans 16 amino acids.

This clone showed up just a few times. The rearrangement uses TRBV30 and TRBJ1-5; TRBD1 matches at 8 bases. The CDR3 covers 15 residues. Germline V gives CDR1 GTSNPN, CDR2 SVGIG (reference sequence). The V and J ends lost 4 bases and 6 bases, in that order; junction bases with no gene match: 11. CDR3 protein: CAWTELGQGLQPQHF. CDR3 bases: TGTGCCTGGACCGAACTTGGACAGGGTCTTCAGCCCCAGCATTTT.

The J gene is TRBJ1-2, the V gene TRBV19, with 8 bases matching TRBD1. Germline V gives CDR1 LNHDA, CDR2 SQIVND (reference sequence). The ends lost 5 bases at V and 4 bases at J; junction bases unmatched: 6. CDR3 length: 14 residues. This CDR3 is CASSSQGVGYGYTF. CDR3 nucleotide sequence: TGTGCCAGTAGTTCACAGGGGGTTGGCTATGGCTACACCTTC.

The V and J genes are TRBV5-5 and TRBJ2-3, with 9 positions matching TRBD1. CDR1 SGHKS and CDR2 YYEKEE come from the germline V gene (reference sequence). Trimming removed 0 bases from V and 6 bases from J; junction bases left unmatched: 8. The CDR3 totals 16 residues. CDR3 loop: CASSLGDRVMGDTQYF. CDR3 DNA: TGTGCCAGCAGCTTGGGGGACAGGGTAATGGGGGATACGCAGTATTTT.